This T cell receptor beta chain appears in the sequencing data of a study of blood T cell repertoires in COVID-19. Overall study context: The United States, Italy and Spain were the sources of the acute and convalescent COVID-19 samples.

The CDR3 covers 14 residues. Germline V gene data show CDR1 as MNHEY and CDR2 as SVGAGI. V was clipped by 1 base and J by 6 bases; unmatched bases: 2. Assay used: immunoSEQ multiplex PCR; TCRdb lists only in-frame clones, some missing. The sample consists of around 76,000 clones, around 84% of them appearing once. This chain joins TRBV6-5 and TRBJ1-1; 10 bases are shared with TRBD1. This receptor was obtained from a woman in her 70s with acute or convalescent COVID-19. Sequencing used peripheral blood. CDR3 in DNA: TGTGCCAGCAGTTACTGGGACAGGGGCTCTGAAGCTTTCTTT. Its protein product is CASSYWDRGSEAFF.